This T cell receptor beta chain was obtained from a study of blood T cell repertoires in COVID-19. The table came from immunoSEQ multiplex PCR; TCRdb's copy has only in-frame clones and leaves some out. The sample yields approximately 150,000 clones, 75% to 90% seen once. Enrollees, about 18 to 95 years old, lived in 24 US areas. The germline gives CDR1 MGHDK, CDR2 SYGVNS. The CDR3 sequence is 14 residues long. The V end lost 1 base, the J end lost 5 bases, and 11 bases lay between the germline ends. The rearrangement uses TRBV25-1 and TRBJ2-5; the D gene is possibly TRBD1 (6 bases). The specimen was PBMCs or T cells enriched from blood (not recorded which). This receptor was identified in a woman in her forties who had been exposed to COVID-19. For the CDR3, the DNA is TGTGCCAGCAGTGAATTTTGGGGGCTCGAGACCCAGTACTTC. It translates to CASSEFWGLETQYF.